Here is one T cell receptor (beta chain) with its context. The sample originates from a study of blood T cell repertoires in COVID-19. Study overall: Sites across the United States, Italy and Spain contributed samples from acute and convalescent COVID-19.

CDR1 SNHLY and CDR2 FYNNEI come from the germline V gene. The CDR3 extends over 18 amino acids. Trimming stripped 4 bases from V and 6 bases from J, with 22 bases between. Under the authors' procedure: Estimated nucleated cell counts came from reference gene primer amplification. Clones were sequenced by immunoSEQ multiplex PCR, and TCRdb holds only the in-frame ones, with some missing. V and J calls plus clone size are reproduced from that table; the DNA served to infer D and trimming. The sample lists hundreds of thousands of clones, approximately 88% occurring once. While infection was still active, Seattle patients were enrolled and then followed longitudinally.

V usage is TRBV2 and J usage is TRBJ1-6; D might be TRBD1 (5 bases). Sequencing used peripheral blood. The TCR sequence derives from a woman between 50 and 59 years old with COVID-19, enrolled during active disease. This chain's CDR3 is CASSVQRGREVPNSPLHF. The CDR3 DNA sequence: TGTGCCAGCAGTGTCCAACGGGGCAGGGAGGTCCCTAATTCACCCCTCCACTTT.